Given below is one T cell receptor beta chain in context. The sample comes from a study of type 1 regulatory T cells. Whole-study context: T-allo10 is a Tr1-enriched, alloantigen-specific CD4 T cell product made in vitro.

TCRdb processed the reads anew with MiXCR; each CDR3 protein has one entry. This sample yields under 20,000 distinct CDR3 sequences, of which 10% are seen a single time; roughly 3% belongs to the top ten. Trimming pared 2 bases from V and 13 bases from J, leaving 7 bases between. Germline-derived CDR1 and CDR2 are SGHNT and YYREEE (reference sequence). The CDR3 covers 11 residues. The sample comprised CD4+ T cells, either the whole sample or a sorted fraction (not recorded which). The V call is TRBV5-4, the J call TRBJ2-6; unclear D gene. The sequence derives from a human donor in good health. The CDR3 DNA is TGTGCCAGCAGCTTTTCTGAAGTCCTGACTTTC. This encodes CASSFSEVLTF.